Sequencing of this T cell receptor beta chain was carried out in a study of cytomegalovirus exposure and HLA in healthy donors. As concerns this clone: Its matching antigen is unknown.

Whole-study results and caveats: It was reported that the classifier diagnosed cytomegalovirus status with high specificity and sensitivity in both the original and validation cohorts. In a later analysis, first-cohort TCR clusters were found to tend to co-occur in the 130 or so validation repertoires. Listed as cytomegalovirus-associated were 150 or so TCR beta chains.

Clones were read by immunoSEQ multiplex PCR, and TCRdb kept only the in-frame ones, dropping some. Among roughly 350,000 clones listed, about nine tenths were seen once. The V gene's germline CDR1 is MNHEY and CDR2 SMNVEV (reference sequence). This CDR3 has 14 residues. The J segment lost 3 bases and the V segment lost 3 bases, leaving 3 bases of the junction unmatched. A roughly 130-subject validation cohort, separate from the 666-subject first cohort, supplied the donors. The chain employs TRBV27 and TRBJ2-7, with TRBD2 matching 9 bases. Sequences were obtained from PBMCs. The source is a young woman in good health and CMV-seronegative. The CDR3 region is CASSFTSGFYEQYF. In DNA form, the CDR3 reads TGTGCCAGCAGTTTCACTAGCGGGTTCTACGAGCAGTACTTC.